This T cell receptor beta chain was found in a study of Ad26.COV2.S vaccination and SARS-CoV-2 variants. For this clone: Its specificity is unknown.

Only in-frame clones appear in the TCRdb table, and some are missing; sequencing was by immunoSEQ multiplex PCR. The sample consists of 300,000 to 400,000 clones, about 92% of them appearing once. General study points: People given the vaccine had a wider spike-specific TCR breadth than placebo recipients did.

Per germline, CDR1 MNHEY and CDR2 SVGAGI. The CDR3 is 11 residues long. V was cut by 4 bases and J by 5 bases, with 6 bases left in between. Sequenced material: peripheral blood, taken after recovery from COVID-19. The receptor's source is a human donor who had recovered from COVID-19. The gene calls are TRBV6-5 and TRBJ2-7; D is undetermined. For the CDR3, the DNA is TGTGCCAGCAGTTCAGGTAACGAGCAGTACTTC. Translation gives CASSSGNEQYF.